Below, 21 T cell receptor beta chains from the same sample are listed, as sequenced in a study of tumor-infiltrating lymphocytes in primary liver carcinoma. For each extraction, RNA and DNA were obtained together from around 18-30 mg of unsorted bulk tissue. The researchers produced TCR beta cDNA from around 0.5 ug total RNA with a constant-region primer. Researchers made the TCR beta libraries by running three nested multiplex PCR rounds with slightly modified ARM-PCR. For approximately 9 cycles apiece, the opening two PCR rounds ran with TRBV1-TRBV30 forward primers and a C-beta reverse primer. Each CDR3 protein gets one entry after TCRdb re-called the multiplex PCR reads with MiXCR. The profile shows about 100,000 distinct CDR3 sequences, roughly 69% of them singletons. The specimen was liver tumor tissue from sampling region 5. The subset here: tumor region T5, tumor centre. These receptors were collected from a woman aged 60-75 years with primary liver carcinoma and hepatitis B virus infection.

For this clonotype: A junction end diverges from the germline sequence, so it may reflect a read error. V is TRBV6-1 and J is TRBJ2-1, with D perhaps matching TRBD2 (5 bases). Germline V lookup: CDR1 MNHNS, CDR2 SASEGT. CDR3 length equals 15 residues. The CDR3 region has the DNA TGTGCCAGCAGACGAGAGGCGGGTGACTACGATGAGCAGTTCTTC. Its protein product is CASRREAGDYDEQFF.

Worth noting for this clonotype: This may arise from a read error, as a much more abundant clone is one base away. The CDR3 loop is CVTSDSARTGDGYTF. Here the CDR3 DNA reads TGTGTCACCAGTGATTCGGCCCGGACAGGTGACGGCTACACCTTC. This sequence joins TRBV24-1 and TRBJ1-2; 7 bases map to TRBD1. CDR3 length equals 15 residues. Germline CDR1 reads KGHDR; CDR2 reads SFDVKD.

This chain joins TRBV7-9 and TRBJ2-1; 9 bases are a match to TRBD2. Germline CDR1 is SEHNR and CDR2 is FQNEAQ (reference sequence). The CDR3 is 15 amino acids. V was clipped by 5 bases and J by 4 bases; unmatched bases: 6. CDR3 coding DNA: TGTGCCAGCAGCCTAATCCTAGCGGGATACAATGAGCAGTTCTTC. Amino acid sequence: CASSLILAGYNEQFF.

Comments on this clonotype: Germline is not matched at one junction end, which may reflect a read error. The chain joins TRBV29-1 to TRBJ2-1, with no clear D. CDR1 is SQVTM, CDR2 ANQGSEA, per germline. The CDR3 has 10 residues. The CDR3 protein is CRSYYNEEFF. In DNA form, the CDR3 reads TGCAGGTCCTACTACAATGAGGAGTTCTTC.

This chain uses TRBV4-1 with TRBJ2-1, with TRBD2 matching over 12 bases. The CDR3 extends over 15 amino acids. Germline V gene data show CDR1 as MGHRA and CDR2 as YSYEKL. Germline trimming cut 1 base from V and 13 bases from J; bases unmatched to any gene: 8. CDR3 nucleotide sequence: TGCGCCAGCAGCCAAGGGACTAGCGGGACCAAAGAACAGTTCTTC. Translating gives CASSQGTSGTKEQFF.

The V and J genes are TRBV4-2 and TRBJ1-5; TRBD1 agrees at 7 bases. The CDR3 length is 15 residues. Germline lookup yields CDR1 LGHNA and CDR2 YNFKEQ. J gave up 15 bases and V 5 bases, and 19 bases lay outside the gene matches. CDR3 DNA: TGTGCCAGCAGCACCACAGGGGCCGGGGGTCTGGCCCGGCATTTT. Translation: CASSTTGAGGLARHF.

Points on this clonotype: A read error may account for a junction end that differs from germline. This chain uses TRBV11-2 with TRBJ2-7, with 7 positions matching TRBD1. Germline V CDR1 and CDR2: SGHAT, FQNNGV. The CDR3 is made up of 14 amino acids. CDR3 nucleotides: TGTGTCAGCGGCAGAACAGGGGATAGCTATGAGCAGTACTTC. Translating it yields CVSGRTGDSYEQYF.

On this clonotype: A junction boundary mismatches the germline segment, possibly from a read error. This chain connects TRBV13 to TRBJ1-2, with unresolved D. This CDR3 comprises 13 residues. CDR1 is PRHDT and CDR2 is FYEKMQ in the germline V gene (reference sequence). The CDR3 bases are TGTGCCATCAGCTTCGAGACTAACTATGGCTACACCTTC. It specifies CAISFETNYGYTF.

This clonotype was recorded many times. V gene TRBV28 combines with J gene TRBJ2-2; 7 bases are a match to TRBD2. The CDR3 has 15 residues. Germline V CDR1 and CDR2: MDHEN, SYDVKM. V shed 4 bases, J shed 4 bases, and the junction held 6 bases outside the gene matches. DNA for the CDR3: TGTGCCAGCAGTTCGGGCGGGGGAGGCACCGGGGAGCTGTTTTTT. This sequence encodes CASSSGGGGTGELFF. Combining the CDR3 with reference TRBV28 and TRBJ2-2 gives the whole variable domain DVKVTQSSRYLVKRTGEKVFLECVQDMDHENMFWYRQDPGLGLRLIYFSYDVKMKEKGDIPEGYSVSREKKERFSLILESASTNQTSMYLCASSSGGGGTGELFFGEGSRLTVL.

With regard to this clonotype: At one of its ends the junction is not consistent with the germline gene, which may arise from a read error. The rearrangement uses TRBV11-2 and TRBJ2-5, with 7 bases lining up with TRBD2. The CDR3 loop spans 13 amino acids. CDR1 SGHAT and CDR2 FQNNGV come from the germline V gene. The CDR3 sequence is CASCLADQGTQYF. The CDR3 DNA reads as TGTGCCAGCTGCCTAGCGGACCAAGGGACCCAGTACTTC. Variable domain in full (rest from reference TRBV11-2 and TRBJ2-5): EAGVAQSPRYKIIEKRQSVAFWCNPISGHATLYWYQQILGQGPKLLIQFQNNGVVDDSQLPKDRFSAERLKGVDSTLKIQPAKLEDSAVYLCASCLADQGTQYFGPGTRLLVL.

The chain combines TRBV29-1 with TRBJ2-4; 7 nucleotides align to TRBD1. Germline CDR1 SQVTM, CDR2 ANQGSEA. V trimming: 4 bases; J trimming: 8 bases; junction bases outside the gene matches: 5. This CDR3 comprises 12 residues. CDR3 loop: CSVGIRGYIQYF. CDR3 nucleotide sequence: TGCAGCGTTGGAATCAGGGGGTACATTCAGTACTTC.

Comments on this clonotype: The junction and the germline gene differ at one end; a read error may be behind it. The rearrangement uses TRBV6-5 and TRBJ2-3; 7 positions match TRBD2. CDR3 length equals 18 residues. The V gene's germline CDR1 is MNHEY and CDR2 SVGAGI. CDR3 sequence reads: CASNYSYPGTTTTDTQYF. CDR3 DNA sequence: TGTGCCAGCAATTACTCCTATCCCGGGACTACTACCACAGATACGCAGTATTTT.

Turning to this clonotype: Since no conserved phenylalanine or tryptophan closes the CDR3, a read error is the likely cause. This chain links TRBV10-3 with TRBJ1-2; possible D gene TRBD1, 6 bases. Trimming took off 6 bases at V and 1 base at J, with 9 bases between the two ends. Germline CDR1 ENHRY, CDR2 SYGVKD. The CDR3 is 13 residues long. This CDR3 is CAISKGGNYGYTL. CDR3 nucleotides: TGTGCCATCAGCAAGGGGGGTAACTATGGCTACACCTTG.

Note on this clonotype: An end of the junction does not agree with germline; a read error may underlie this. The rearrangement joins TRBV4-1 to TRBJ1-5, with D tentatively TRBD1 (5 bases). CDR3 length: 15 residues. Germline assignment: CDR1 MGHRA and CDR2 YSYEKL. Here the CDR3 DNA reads TGCGTCAGCAGCCAGGTGGGCAGGGCGGATCAGCCCCAGCATTTT. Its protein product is CVSSQVGRADQPQHF.

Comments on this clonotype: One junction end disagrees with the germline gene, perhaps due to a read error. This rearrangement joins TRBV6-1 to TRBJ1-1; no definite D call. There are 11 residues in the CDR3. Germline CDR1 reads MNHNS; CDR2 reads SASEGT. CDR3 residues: CASSVGRLAFF. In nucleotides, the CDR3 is TGTGCTAGCAGTGTCGGGCGTCTCGCTTTCTTT.

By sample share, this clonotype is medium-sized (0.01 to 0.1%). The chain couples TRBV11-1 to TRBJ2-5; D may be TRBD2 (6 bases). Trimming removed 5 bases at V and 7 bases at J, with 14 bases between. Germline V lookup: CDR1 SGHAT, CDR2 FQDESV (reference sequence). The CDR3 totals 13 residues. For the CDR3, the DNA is TGTGCCAGCAGCGAGGGACCGGGAGTGACCCAGTACTTC. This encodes CASSEGPGVTQYF.

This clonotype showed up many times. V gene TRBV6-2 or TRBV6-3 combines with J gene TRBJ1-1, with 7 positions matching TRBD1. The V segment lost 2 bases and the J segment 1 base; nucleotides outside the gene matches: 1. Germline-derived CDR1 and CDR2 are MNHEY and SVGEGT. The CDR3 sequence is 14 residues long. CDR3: CASSYQGGNTEAFF. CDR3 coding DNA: TGTGCCAGCAGTTACCAGGGGGGGAACACTGAAGCTTTCTTT.

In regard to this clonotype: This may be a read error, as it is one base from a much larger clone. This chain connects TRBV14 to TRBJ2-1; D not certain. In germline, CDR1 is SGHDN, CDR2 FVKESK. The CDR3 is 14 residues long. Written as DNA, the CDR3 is TGTGCCAGCAGCCAAGATATACTGCTCAATGGGCAGTTCTTC. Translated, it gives CASSQDILLNGQFF.

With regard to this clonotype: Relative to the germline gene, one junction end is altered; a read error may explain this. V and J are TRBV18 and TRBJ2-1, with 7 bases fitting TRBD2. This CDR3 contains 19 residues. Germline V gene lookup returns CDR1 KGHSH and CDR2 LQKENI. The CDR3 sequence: CAISPGALSGLPFSYEQFF. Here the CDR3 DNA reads TGTGCCATCTCACCCGGCGCCCTATCGGGACTACCCTTTTCGTATGAGCAGTTCTTC.

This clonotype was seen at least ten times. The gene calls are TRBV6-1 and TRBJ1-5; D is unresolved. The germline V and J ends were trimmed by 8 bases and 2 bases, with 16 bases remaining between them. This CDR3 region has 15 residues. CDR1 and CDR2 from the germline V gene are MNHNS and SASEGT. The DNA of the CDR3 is TGTGCCAGCGGCCCGACCAAGTCGGGCAATCAGCCCCAGCATTTT. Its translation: CASGPTKSGNQPQHF.

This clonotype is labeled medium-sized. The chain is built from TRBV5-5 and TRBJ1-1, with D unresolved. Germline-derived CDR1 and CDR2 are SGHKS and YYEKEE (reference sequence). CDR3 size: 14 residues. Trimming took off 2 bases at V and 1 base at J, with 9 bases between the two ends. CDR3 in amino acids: CASSFPTRNTEAFF. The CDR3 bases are TGTGCCAGCAGCTTTCCGACAAGGAACACTGAAGCTTTCTTT.